A single sample is the source of the 31 T cell receptor beta chains below, sequenced in a study of early T cells in non-severe SARS-CoV-2 infection. MiXCR, applied by TCRdb to the 5' RACE reads, yields one record per CDR3 protein. The sample yields approximately 30,000 distinct CDR3 sequences, around 4.6% seen once. The source material was whole blood. All receptors come from an adult who was a healthcare worker with PCR-confirmed SARS-CoV-2 infection or an uninfected control (not recorded which).

This clonotype was observed a few times. This chain joins TRBV3-1 and TRBJ1-1; D ambiguous. This CDR3 has 11 residues. With 2 bases removed from V and 5 bases from J, the gap between germline ends came to 3 bases. Germline CDR1 and CDR2: LGHDT and YNNKEL (reference sequence). The CDR3: CASSQMTEAFF. CDR3 coding DNA: TGTGCCAGCAGCCAAATGACTGAAGCTTTCTTT.

At least ten counts were recorded for this clonotype. The chain links TRBV6-6 to TRBJ2-7; 8 bases agree with TRBD1. V shed 4 bases, J shed 0 bases, and the junction held 8 bases outside the gene matches. This CDR3 is built from 16 residues. CDR1 and CDR2 (germline): MNHNY, SVGAGI (reference sequence). CDR3 nucleotide sequence: TGTGCCAGCAGTTCCAAAGGACAGGGAAGCTCCTACGAGCAGTACTTC. It translates to CASSSKGQGSSYEQYF.

Worth noting for this clonotype: This sequence may be a read error, since a much larger clone differs from it by one base. The chain joins TRBV13 to TRBJ2-4; TRBD1 might be the D (5 bases). Germline CDR1 is PRHDT and CDR2 is FYEKMQ (reference sequence). The CDR3 contains 14 residues. The germline V and J ends were trimmed by 5 bases and 5 bases, with 13 bases remaining between them. In nucleotides, the CDR3 is TGTGCCAGCAGCCTCACAGGCAGGGAAAACATTCAGTACTTC. This encodes CASSLTGRENIQYF.

This clonotype was detected ten times or more. This chain connects TRBV5-1 to TRBJ1-5, with D tentatively TRBD1 (5 bases). Trimming removed 4 bases at V and 2 bases at J, with 13 bases between. The CDR3 runs to 15 residues. CDR1 and CDR2 from the germline V gene are SGHRS and YFSETQ. The CDR3 here is CASSLAGGGNQPQHF. The CDR3 bases are TGCGCCAGCAGCCTTGCGGGGGGTGGCAATCAGCCCCAGCATTTT.

The chain joins TRBV7-6 to TRBJ1-6; D is uncertain. V dropped 1 base and J dropped 3 bases, with 4 bases sitting between them. CDR1 and CDR2 (germline): SGHVS, FNYEAQ. The CDR3 is 14 residues long. The CDR3 coding sequence is TGTGCCAGCAGCTTAGATCACTATAATTCACCCCTCCACTTT. Its protein is CASSLDHYNSPLHF.

The sample holds many counts of this clonotype. This rearrangement joins TRBV5-1 to TRBJ1-1; D remains unclear. V was trimmed by 0 bases and J by 2 bases, leaving 5 bases between them. Germline assignment: CDR1 SGHRS and CDR2 YFSETQ. This CDR3 is built from 13 residues. CDR3 in DNA: TGCGCCAGCAGCTTGGGTAGCAACACTGAAGCTTTCTTT. Its translation is CASSLGSNTEAFF.

There are many counts of this clonotype. V gene TRBV5-4 combines with J gene TRBJ2-7; 8 bases are shared with TRBD1. J was trimmed by 3 bases and V by 2 bases; bases with no gene match: 4. This CDR3 has 14 amino acids. The germline gives CDR1 SGHNT, CDR2 YYREEE (reference sequence). The CDR3: CASSLPDRGYEQYF. CDR3 bases: TGTGCCAGCAGCTTACCAGACAGGGGCTACGAGCAGTACTTC.

This clonotype was observed a few times. The genes are TRBV5-5 and TRBJ2-7; tentatively, D is TRBD2 (6 bases). This CDR3 has 15 amino acids. V shed 2 bases and J shed 2 bases, with 14 bases lying between them. CDR1 is SGHKS and CDR2 is YYEKEE in the germline V gene (reference sequence). CDR3 sequence (DNA): TGTGCCAGCAGCTTTCGTCCGGGGGAACCCTACGAGCAGTACTTC. It encodes CASSFRPGEPYEQYF.

This clonotype occurred many times. V and J are TRBV4-2 and TRBJ1-3; no clear D gene. The CDR3 has 13 residues. Germline lookup yields CDR1 LGHNA and CDR2 YNFKEQ. V lost 0 bases and J lost 11, with 11 bases in between. This CDR3 reads CASSQDPPNPIYF. The CDR3 nucleotides are TGTGCCAGCAGCCAAGACCCTCCTAACCCCATATATTTT.

A few counts support this clonotype. This chain connects TRBV7-9 to TRBJ2-7; D is unresolved. The CDR3 extends over 11 amino acids. Trimming cost V 5 bases and J 7 bases, with 9 bases left between them. Germline-derived CDR1 and CDR2 are SEHNR and FQNEAQ (reference sequence). The CDR3 nucleotides are TGTGCCAGCAGCATCCAGACTGAGCAGTACTTC. Protein product: CASSIQTEQYF. Supplemented by reference TRBV7-9 and TRBJ2-7, the full variable domain reads DTGVSQNPRHKITKRGQNVTFRCDPISEHNRLYWYRQTLGQGPEFLTYFQNEAQLEKSRLLSDRFSAERPKGSFSTLEIQRTEQGDSAMYLCASSIQTEQYFGPGTRLTVT.

This clonotype was seen only a few times. The genes are TRBV12-3 or TRBV12-4 and TRBJ1-1; D may be TRBD1 (6 bases). The ends were cut back, 6 bases at V and 3 bases at J, with 14 bases in the middle. This CDR3 is 14 amino acids long. Written as DNA, the CDR3 is TGTGCCAGCAGGGCACAGGGATCGGACACTGAAGCTTTCTTT. Amino acid sequence: CASRAQGSDTEAFF.

This chain connects TRBV29-1 to TRBJ2-1; unclear D gene. The V end lost 2 bases, the J end lost 4 bases, and 6 bases lay between the germline ends. Germline CDR1 reads SQVTM; CDR2 reads ANQGSEA. The CDR3 has 12 amino acids. DNA for the CDR3: TGCAGCGTTGAAACCAGATACAATGAGCAGTTCTTC. It specifies CSVETRYNEQFF.

This clonotype came up a few times. The rearrangement links TRBV3-1 to TRBJ2-7; tentatively, D is TRBD1 (5 bases). V lost 2 bases to trimming and J lost 4 bases, with 9 bases between them. The CDR3 contains 13 residues. Per the germline V gene, CDR1 is LGHDT and CDR2 is YNNKEL (reference sequence). CDR3 region: CASSQQGWYEQYF. In DNA form, the CDR3 reads TGTGCCAGCAGCCAACAGGGTTGGTACGAGCAGTACTTC.

This clonotype was seen many times. The chain links TRBV4-2 to TRBJ2-7, with 7 bases identical to TRBD2. Germline lookup yields CDR1 LGHNA and CDR2 YNFKEQ. V shed 2 bases and J 3 bases; nucleotides not matched to a gene: 4. The CDR3 is made up of 14 amino acids. CDR3 region: CASSQSPSGYEQYF. CDR3 coding DNA: TGTGCCAGCAGCCAAAGTCCTAGCGGCTACGAGCAGTACTTC.

This clonotype was seen at least ten times. CDR3 sequence: CSVERGIAGPQFF. CDR3 DNA: TGCAGCGTTGAACGCGGTATAGCGGGACCGCAGTTCTTC. This sequence joins TRBV29-1 and TRBJ2-1; 8 bases match TRBD2. Germline CDR1 is SQVTM and CDR2 is ANQGSEA. This CDR3 has 13 amino acids. V was clipped by 2 bases and J by 12 bases; unmatched bases: 9.

This clonotype was observed at least ten times. The chain uses TRBV29-1 and TRBJ2-7; 7 positions match TRBD1. The CDR3 runs 11 residues. Germline V gene sequence: CDR1 SQVTM, CDR2 ANQGSEA. With 7 bases clipped from V and 2 bases from J, the junction kept 2 bases outside the gene matches. As DNA, the CDR3 is TGCAGCGCACAGGGGCCCTACGAGCAGTACTTC. It encodes CSAQGPYEQYF.

At least ten counts were recorded for this clonotype. The rearrangement links TRBV19 to TRBJ2-7; no definite D call. Trimming shortened V by 5 bases and J by 3 bases, and 20 bases separated the two germline ends. The CDR3 is made up of 16 amino acids. In germline, CDR1 is LNHDA, CDR2 SQIVND (reference sequence). The CDR3 bases are TGTGCCAGTAGTGCCTCTACCGGACCCCTGGGCTACGAGCAGTACTTC. This sequence encodes CASSASTGPLGYEQYF.

This chain links TRBV28 with TRBJ1-5; D is perhaps TRBD1 (5 bases). The CDR3 contains 14 residues. Per germline, CDR1 MDHEN and CDR2 SYDVKM. Trimming pared 2 bases from V and 5 bases from J, leaving 10 bases between. The CDR3 region is CASSLQGWDQPQHF. The CDR3 DNA is TGTGCCAGCAGTTTACAGGGTTGGGATCAGCCCCAGCATTTT.

This clonotype occurred many times. This chain joins TRBV5-4 and TRBJ2-3; D remains ambiguous. The germline V gene has CDR1 SGHNT and CDR2 YYREEE (reference sequence). The V gene lost 1 base and the J gene lost 6 bases, with 9 bases spanning the gap. This CDR3 contains 13 residues. The DNA for the CDR3 is TGTGCCAGCAGCTTGTATGAGTCGGATACGCAGTATTTT. Residues: CASSLYESDTQYF.

This clonotype occurred many times. The rearrangement uses TRBV7-9 and TRBJ1-6; 7 bases are a match to TRBD1. CDR1 SEHNR and CDR2 FQNEAQ come from the germline V gene (reference sequence). V was clipped by 1 base and J by 7 bases; unmatched bases: 4. This CDR3 is 15 amino acids long. CDR3 sequence: CASSLVDRSNSPLHF. CDR3 in DNA: TGTGCCAGCAGCTTAGTGGACAGGAGCAATTCACCCCTCCACTTT.

The rearrangement links TRBV6-6 to TRBJ2-7; 8 bases match TRBD1. This CDR3 spans 15 amino acids. CDR1 and CDR2 from the germline V gene are MNHNY and SVGAGI (reference sequence). With V trimmed by 0 bases and J by 1 base, 2 bases remained unmatched. The CDR3 here is CASSYSQGASYEQYF. The CDR3 bases are TGTGCCAGCAGTTACTCCCAGGGGGCGTCCTACGAGCAGTACTTC.

J is TRBJ2-1 and V is TRBV4-1; D uncertain. Germline lookup yields CDR1 MGHRA and CDR2 YSYEKL. Trimming took 1 base from V and 1 from J, leaving 11 bases between them. This CDR3 spans 16 amino acids. The CDR3 reads CASSQVLVGSYNEQFF. Here the CDR3 DNA reads TGCGCCAGCAGCCAAGTTCTGGTAGGATCCTACAATGAGCAGTTCTTC.

This clonotype was found many times. The CDR3 sequence: CASSPRQGVNTEAFF. CDR3 nucleotide sequence: TGTGCCAGCAGCCCCCGGCAGGGGGTGAACACTGAAGCTTTCTTT. The chain couples TRBV7-2 to TRBJ1-1; 7 bases are shared with TRBD1. The V gene end was trimmed by 5 bases and the J gene end by 0 bases; junction bases not matched to a gene: 6. Germline CDR1 is SGHTA and CDR2 is FQGNSA. The CDR3 is 15 amino acids.

This clonotype appeared a few times. This chain uses TRBV18 with TRBJ2-7; D is uncertain. V was shortened by 4 bases and J by 1 base, with 8 bases between the two germline ends. Germline CDR1 and CDR2: KGHSH and LQKENI. CDR3 length equals 13 residues. CDR3 region: CASSRGKSYEQYF. The CDR3 DNA reads as TGTGCCAGCTCACGGGGTAAATCCTACGAGCAGTACTTC.

This clonotype came up many times. This chain uses TRBV12-3 or TRBV12-4 with TRBJ2-5, with 9 positions matching TRBD1. The CDR3 has 15 amino acids. V was pared by 4 bases and J by 4 bases, with 7 bases of the junction left unmatched. In DNA, the CDR3 is TGTGCCAGCAGTTCCTTGGGACAGGGTGCAGAGACCCAGTACTTC. Translating gives CASSSLGQGAETQYF.

This clonotype was recorded a few times. This chain uses TRBV6-5 with TRBJ2-2; 8 bases match TRBD1. This CDR3 region has 15 residues. Germline V CDR1 and CDR2: MNHEY, SVGAGI. After removal of 5 bases from V and 6 bases from J, the junction contained 8 bases not matched to a gene. The CDR3 loop reads CASSGQGTQPGELFF. DNA of the CDR3: TGTGCCAGCAGTGGACAGGGCACACAGCCCGGGGAGCTGTTTTTT.

This rearrangement joins TRBV25-1 to TRBJ1-1, with 7 bases fitting TRBD1. The V and J ends lost 6 bases and 5 bases, in that order; junction bases with no gene match: 6. The V gene's germline CDR1 is MGHDK and CDR2 SYGVNS. The CDR3 length is 13 residues. The CDR3 sequence: CASSPTGRTEAFF. The CDR3 nucleotides are TGTGCCAGCAGCCCGACAGGGAGGACTGAAGCTTTCTTT.

This clonotype was counted a few times. The chain uses TRBV10-3 and TRBJ2-3, with no clear D. Per germline, CDR1 ENHRY and CDR2 SYGVKD. The CDR3 has 12 residues. V lost 4 bases and J 2 bases, leaving 4 bases between the germline ends. The CDR3 DNA sequence: TGTGCCATCAGTGCTAACACAGATACGCAGTATTTT. Its translation: CAISANTDTQYF.

The chain combines TRBV27 with TRBJ2-7, with TRBD2 as a possible D gene (6 bases). Trimming left V 0 bases short and J 0 bases short, with 18 bases between. CDR1 and CDR2 (germline): MNHEY, SMNVEV (reference sequence). This CDR3 is built from 18 residues. CDR3: CASSLSGRTKQNSYEQYF. The CDR3, as DNA: TGTGCCAGCAGTTTATCTGGGAGGACGAAACAGAACTCCTACGAGCAGTACTTC.

This clonotype has a count of ten or more. The chain couples TRBV20-1 to TRBJ1-6; 10 nucleotides align to TRBD1. CDR1 is DFQATT, CDR2 SNEGSKA, per germline (reference sequence). Trimming cost V 6 bases and J 9 bases; bases outside gene matches: 5. CDR3 size: 13 residues. The CDR3 region is CSARTGGVSPLHF. The CDR3 DNA is TGCAGTGCCAGGACAGGGGGGGTTTCACCCCTCCACTTT.

This clonotype was counted ten times or more. The J gene is TRBJ2-3, the V gene TRBV11-2; D unresolved. Between the trimmed V and J ends, which lost 1 base and 0 bases, there was a span of 8 bases. The CDR3 length is 15 residues. Germline CDR1 SGHAT, CDR2 FQNNGV. CDR3 in amino acids: CASSLGWGSTDTQYF. The DNA for the CDR3 is TGTGCCAGCAGCTTAGGCTGGGGAAGCACAGATACGCAGTATTTT.